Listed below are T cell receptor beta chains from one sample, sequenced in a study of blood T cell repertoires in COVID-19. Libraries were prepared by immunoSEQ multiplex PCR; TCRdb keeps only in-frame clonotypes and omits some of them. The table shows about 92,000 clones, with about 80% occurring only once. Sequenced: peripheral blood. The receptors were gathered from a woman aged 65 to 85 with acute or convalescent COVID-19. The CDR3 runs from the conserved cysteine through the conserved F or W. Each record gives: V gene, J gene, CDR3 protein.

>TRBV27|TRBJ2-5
CASSRGETQYF
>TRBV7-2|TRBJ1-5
CASSSDRGQPQHF
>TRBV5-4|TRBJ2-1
CASSLSGVSYNEQFF
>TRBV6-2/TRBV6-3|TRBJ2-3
CASSPGRGGQGVDTQYF
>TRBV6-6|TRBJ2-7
CASSYRGAEQYF
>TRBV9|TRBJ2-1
CASSPTAGAPYNEQFF
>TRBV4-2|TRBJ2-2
CASSQKRVGGELFF
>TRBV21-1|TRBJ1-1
CASSPKNSDSWKNTEAFF
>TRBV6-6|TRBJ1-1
CASSYPGTGNFEAFF
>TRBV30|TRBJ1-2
CAWSLTEQGNYGYTF
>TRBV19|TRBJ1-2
CASSIKQGDGYTF
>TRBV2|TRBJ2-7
CASSRTSGSYEQYF